This entry features one T cell receptor (beta chain) sequence. No antigen is known for it. The treatment here: some 20 received Ad26.COV2.S at low or high dose, single or two shots; roughly five received placebo; per-sample allocation not given. The samples date from day 63 after the first vaccine or placebo injection. This sample is part of a study of Ad26.COV2.S vaccination and SARS-CoV-2 variants. At the level of the study: Intramuscular Ad26.COV2.S doses were given once or twice, 56 days apart. Study-wide points: Post-vaccination breadth of spike-specific CD8+ and CD4+ T cell responses was reportedly substantial.

Clones were read by immunoSEQ multiplex PCR, and TCRdb kept only the in-frame ones, dropping some. The sample has fewer than 900,000 clones; 80% to 90% are singletons. This CDR3 contains 17 residues. CDR1 and CDR2 (germline): SQVTM, ANQGSEA. V gave up 5 bases and J gave up 0 bases; unmatched junction bases: 12. The clonotype originates from a person between 18 and 65 years old who received the Ad26.COV2.S COVID-19 vaccine or a placebo. The sample in question was peripheral blood, obtained in a trial of Ad26.COV2.S vaccine versus placebo. The chain uses TRBV29-1 and TRBJ2-1; TRBD1 aligns across 8 bases. DNA of the CDR3: TGCAGCGTTCCGGGACAGGTCAACCTCCTCTCCTACAATGAGCAGTTCTTC. It translates to CSVPGQVNLLSYNEQFF.